This T cell receptor (beta chain) was recorded in a study of response to subunit inactivated influenza vaccine. Study outcomes and limitations: A suggestion made by the authors is that each seasonal influenza vaccination recruits few new T cells.

Germline V lookup: CDR1 SGHTS, CDR2 YDEGEE. Trimming took 4 bases from V and 4 from J; bases not matched to a gene: 13. The CDR3 runs 17 residues. This clonotype was seen ten or more times. Its cognate antigen is unknown. TCRdb itself ran the RT-PCR reads through MiXCR, one entry per CDR3 protein. The sample lists approximately 530,000 distinct CDR3 sequences, 6% to 9% seen once, with less than 15% in the top ten. The chain joins TRBV5-8 to TRBJ2-1, with 8 bases lining up with TRBD2. This receptor was taken from a man aged 50 to 69 who received an inactivated influenza vaccine. This specimen was PBMCs from blood, taken around 25 months after vaccination. In nucleotides, the CDR3 is TGTGCCAGCAGCCGCAGAATAGCGGGAACGCGGTACAATGAGCAGTTCTTC. Its protein is CASSRRIAGTRYNEQFF. Full variable domain (missing parts from reference TRBV5-8 and TRBJ2-1): EAGVTQSPTHLIKTRGQQATLRCSPISGHTSVYWYQQALGLGLQFLLWYDEGEERNRGNFPPRFSGRQFPNYSSELNVNALELEDSALYLCASSRRIAGTRYNEQFFGPGTRLTVL.